The clone carrying this T cell receptor (beta chain) was observed at least ten times. The antigen is not known. This specimen belongs to a study of regulatory T cells in long-lasting Graves disease. Study details: Graves' patients who were just diagnosed had used antithyroid drugs for under 3 months.

Findings and caveats of the study: With persistent disease, TRBV28, TRBJ1-2 and TRBJ2-5 were the favored segments.

There are 13 residues in the CDR3. The ends were cut back, 4 bases at V and 1 base at J, with 7 bases in the middle. Time point given: newly diagnosed GD, antithyroid drugs for less than 3 months. Construction of the TCR library relied on RNA isolated from PBMCs. According to the study, TCR beta libraries were built with iRepertoire HTBI primers and CDR3-region Arm-PCR. Authors' analysis steps: Identified segments across samples numbered fewer than 80 TRBV and approximately 14 TRBJ. TCRdb passed the multiplex PCR reads through MiXCR, listing each CDR3 protein once. The V and J calls, along with clone size, are taken from TCRdb and not from the paper's own processing. The sample includes roughly 500,000 distinct CDR3 sequences, less than 15% of them seen just once. These data also formed part of another study, on T cells in Graves' hyperthyroidism and ophthalmopathy.

The chain employs TRBV12-3 or TRBV12-4 and TRBJ1-1; a weak D match, TRBD1 (6 bases). The sequence derives from a woman aged 50 to 65 with Graves disease. The source was peripheral blood mononuclear cells (PBMCs), collected at new diagnosis, from a patient treated with antithyroid drugs. The CDR3 DNA sequence: TGTGCCAGCAGTTGGACAGAGAACACTGAAGCTTTCTTT. This codes for CASSWTENTEAFF.